These 25 T cell receptor beta chains originate from one sample sequenced in a study of blood T cell repertoires in COVID-19. Produced via immunoSEQ multiplex PCR; TCRdb's table is partial and in-frame only. The sample lists over 200,000 clones; around four fifths were seen once. The sequenced sample consisted of peripheral blood. These receptors originate from a woman in her seventies with active or convalescent COVID-19.

The V and J genes are TRBV30 and TRBJ2-1, with 11 bases that match TRBD2. The length of the CDR3 is 14 residues. Per the germline V gene, CDR1 is GTSNPN and CDR2 is SVGIG (reference sequence). The ends lost 4 bases at V and 7 bases at J; junction bases unmatched: 6. The CDR3 bases are TGTGCCTGGAAGCAAACTAGCGGGAGTAATGAGCAGTTCTTC. Protein sequence: CAWKQTSGSNEQFF.

This rearrangement joins TRBV28 to TRBJ1-5; 8 bases are a match to TRBD1. Germline assignment: CDR1 MDHEN and CDR2 SYDVKM. The J segment lost 3 bases and the V segment lost 5 bases, leaving 6 bases of the junction unmatched. This CDR3 has 15 amino acids. In DNA form, the CDR3 reads TGTGCCAGCAGTCAGCGGACAGGGCCCAATCAGCCCCAGCATTTT. Translated: CASSQRTGPNQPQHF.

The table lists this clone with a few counts. The chain joins TRBV6-5 to TRBJ1-1; D is unclear. The CDR3 is made up of 13 amino acids. Germline V gives CDR1 MNHEY, CDR2 SVGAGI. V was cut by 7 bases and J by 1 base, with 10 bases left in between. The CDR3 DNA reads TGTGCCAGCATACAACACCCGAACACTGAAGCTTTCTTT. Encoded protein: CASIQHPNTEAFF.

This clone was seen only once. This chain connects TRBV2 to TRBJ1-5, with D possibly matching TRBD1 (5 bases). V was cut by 2 bases and J by 3 bases, with 11 bases left in between. Germline V lookup: CDR1 SNHLY, CDR2 FYNNEI. The CDR3 totals 15 residues. The CDR3 loop is CASSEQGVVNQPQHF. DNA of the CDR3: TGTGCCAGCAGTGAACAAGGGGTCGTCAATCAGCCCCAGCATTTT.

This clone ranks as medium-sized. The chain combines TRBV2 with TRBJ1-2; D remains ambiguous. V was shortened by 6 bases and J by 5 bases, with 13 bases between the two germline ends. Germline V gene sequence: CDR1 SNHLY, CDR2 FYNNEI. This CDR3 has 13 amino acids. CDR3 DNA: TGTGCCAGCAGGGCAGACGGGGATTATGGCTACACCTTC. This translates into CASRADGDYGYTF.

The V call is TRBV7-9, the J call TRBJ2-5; 10 positions match TRBD2. J was trimmed by 2 bases and V by 2 bases; bases with no gene match: 2. This CDR3 region has 15 residues. The germline gives CDR1 SEHNR, CDR2 FQNEAQ (reference sequence). The CDR3 sequence: CASSLSGGGQETQYF. The CDR3, as DNA: TGTGCCAGCAGCTTAAGCGGGGGGGGTCAAGAGACCCAGTACTTC.

The chain joins TRBV2 to TRBJ2-2; 12 bases are a match to TRBD2. CDR3 length equals 15 residues. CDR1 SNHLY and CDR2 FYNNEI come from the germline V gene. The trim removed 6 bases at V and 4 bases at J, leaving 3 bases unmatched. The chain's CDR3 is CASRGTSGRTGELFF. The CDR3 region has the DNA TGTGCCAGCAGGGGGACTAGCGGGCGCACCGGGGAGCTGTTTTTT.

This clone was recorded once. The V gene is TRBV6-5, the J gene TRBJ2-1; D is undetermined. Germline CDR1 reads MNHEY; CDR2 reads SVGAGI. The CDR3 has 12 residues. The germline V and J ends were trimmed by 8 bases and 9 bases, with 14 bases remaining between them. For the CDR3, the DNA is TGTGCCAGCTCCCTGAGAGCTGGTGAGCAGTTCTTC. Protein sequence: CASSLRAGEQFF.

J is TRBJ1-2 and V is TRBV19; TRBD1 matches 9 bases. There are 19 residues in the CDR3. The germline CDR1 and CDR2 sequences are LNHDA and SQIVND (reference sequence). V shed 2 bases, J shed 3 bases, and the junction held 16 bases outside the gene matches. The CDR3: CASSIPEGQGAFGDYGYTF. As DNA, the CDR3 is TGTGCCAGTAGTATACCTGAGGGACAGGGAGCATTCGGGGACTATGGCTACACCTTC.

This clone was seen a single time. The rearrangement joins TRBV10-3 to TRBJ2-5; D uncertain. The CDR3 is 13 amino acids. The germline CDR1 and CDR2 sequences are ENHRY and SYGVKD. Trimming shortened V by 3 bases and J by 1 base, and 6 bases separated the two germline ends. The CDR3, as DNA: TGTGCCATCAGTGATGAAGCCCAAGAGACCCAGTACTTC. It translates to CAISDEAQETQYF.

The chain couples TRBV5-1 to TRBJ2-3, with 7 bases lining up with TRBD2. Trimming at V came to 2 bases and at J to 3 bases, leaving 9 bases not matched to a gene. Germline V gene sequence: CDR1 SGHRS, CDR2 YFSETQ. This CDR3 region has 16 residues. CDR3 loop: CASSFSGPEGTDTQYF. The CDR3 nucleotides are TGCGCCAGCAGCTTTAGCGGGCCAGAGGGAACAGATACGCAGTATTTT.

The chain recombines TRBV29-1 with TRBJ2-7, with D maybe TRBD1 (6 bases). V lost 5 bases, J lost 4 bases, and 12 bases lay in between. This CDR3 spans 12 amino acids. Germline assignment: CDR1 SQVTM and CDR2 ANQGSEA. The CDR3, as DNA: TGCAGCGTTAGAGAGGGGGTGTACGAGCAGTACTTC. The encoded protein is CSVREGVYEQYF.

The V call is TRBV30, the J call TRBJ2-5; 9 bases are a match to TRBD1. There are 14 residues in the CDR3. After removal of 0 bases from V and 6 bases from J, the junction contained 5 bases not matched to a gene. Per the germline V gene, CDR1 is GTSNPN and CDR2 is SVGIG (reference sequence). CDR3 loop: CAWSVGQGGQTQYF. The CDR3 nucleotides are TGTGCCTGGAGTGTGGGACAGGGAGGGCAGACCCAGTACTTC.

The V and J genes are TRBV5-1 and TRBJ2-7; D might be TRBD2 (6 bases). CDR3 size: 15 residues. Germline V gives CDR1 SGHRS, CDR2 YFSETQ. V lost 0 bases, J lost 4 bases, and 14 bases lay in between. CDR3 sequence reads: CASSLVTGTQYEQYF. In DNA form, the CDR3 reads TGCGCCAGCAGCTTGGTAACGGGGACTCAATACGAGCAGTACTTC.

This clone was seen once. The same CDR3 can be traced to other DNA sequences in this sample. The chain has TRBV5-1 and TRBJ1-2, with a tentative D call TRBD1 (5 bases). CDR3 length equals 13 residues. CDR1 is SGHRS and CDR2 is YFSETQ in the germline V gene. V shed 0 bases and J shed 4 bases, with 7 bases lying between them. In nucleotides, the CDR3 is TGCGCCAGCAGCTTGGGACAGAGCTATGGCTACACCTTC. The encoded protein is CASSLGQSYGYTF.

The rearrangement uses TRBV11-2 and TRBJ1-1; TRBD1 might be the D (5 bases). The V and J ends lost 5 bases and 4 bases respectively, with 17 bases between them. The CDR3 covers 15 residues. Germline CDR1 reads SGHAT; CDR2 reads FQNNGV. CDR3 nucleotides: TGTGCCAGCAGCCCATCCCACAGGTCGGGCACTGAAGCTTTCTTT. It translates to CASSPSHRSGTEAFF.

V usage is TRBV19 and J usage is TRBJ1-4; 7 bases fit TRBD1. The CDR3 runs 14 residues. Germline CDR1 is LNHDA and CDR2 is SQIVND (reference sequence). V lost 4 bases and J lost 3; bases outside the gene matches: 2. In DNA form, the CDR3 reads TGTGCCAGTAGTAGGGGGACAGCTAATGAAAAACTGTTTTTT. As protein: CASSRGTANEKLFF.

V usage is TRBV6-5 and J usage is TRBJ1-6; D remains ambiguous. Germline V gene lookup returns CDR1 MNHEY and CDR2 SVGAGI. This CDR3 has 16 amino acids. V gave up 2 bases and J gave up 8 bases, with 16 bases separating them. CDR3 sequence: CASSYRFPETDSPLHF. CDR3 DNA: TGTGCCAGCAGTTACCGGTTCCCGGAGACGGATTCACCCCTCCACTTT.

The V and J genes are TRBV2 and TRBJ2-1; 7 nucleotides line up with TRBD1. The CDR3 length is 14 residues. V shed 7 bases and J 7 bases; nucleotides not matched to a gene: 10. Per the germline V gene, CDR1 is SNHLY and CDR2 is FYNNEI. The CDR3 loop reads CASNRNRGPNEQFF. CDR3 nucleotides: TGTGCCAGCAACAGGAACAGGGGTCCAAATGAGCAGTTCTTC.

The chain employs TRBV29-1 and TRBJ2-3; D remains ambiguous. CDR1 and CDR2 (germline): SQVTM, ANQGSEA. The CDR3 is 10 residues long. V was pared by 6 bases and J by 6 bases, with 7 bases between. CDR3 bases: TGCAGCGTCCGACTGGATACGCAGTATTTT. Translation gives CSVRLDTQYF.

The chain has TRBV29-1 and TRBJ2-7, with D possibly matching TRBD1 (6 bases). The CDR3 loop spans 14 amino acids. V lost 4 bases and J lost 6, with 19 bases in between. Germline CDR1 reads SQVTM; CDR2 reads ANQGSEA. CDR3 protein: CSVGPGHGGSEQYF. Here the CDR3 DNA reads TGCAGCGTTGGACCGGGACACGGAGGTTCCGAGCAGTACTTC.

The chain couples TRBV7-9 to TRBJ2-7; the D is unclear. Trimming took 5 bases from V and 0 from J, leaving 17 bases between them. The germline gives CDR1 SEHNR, CDR2 FQNEAQ (reference sequence). The CDR3 runs 16 residues. The DNA of the CDR3 is TGTGCCAGCAGCCGCCAGGTGGGCACGTTCTCCTACGAGCAGTACTTC. As protein: CASSRQVGTFSYEQYF.

This chain connects TRBV7-3 to TRBJ2-1, with no clear D. Trimming removed 2 bases at V and 1 base at J, with 9 bases between. CDR1 SGHTA and CDR2 FQGTGA come from the germline V gene. This CDR3 spans 15 amino acids. The DNA for the CDR3 is TGTGCCAGCAGCTTAGTAGGAGATTCCTACAATGAGCAGTTCTTC. It specifies CASSLVGDSYNEQFF.

This chain connects TRBV6-1 to TRBJ2-2; 7 positions match TRBD2. The CDR3 spans 18 residues. The germline V gene has CDR1 MNHNS and CDR2 SASEGT. With 0 bases clipped from V and 1 base from J, the junction kept 8 bases outside the gene matches. For the CDR3, the DNA is TGTGCCAGCAGTGAAGCGGGGGGGGTCCCTTTGAACACCGGGGAGCTGTTTTTT. Translating it yields CASSEAGGVPLNTGELFF.

The rearrangement links TRBV7-9 to TRBJ2-3; D ambiguous. This CDR3 comprises 15 residues. V was trimmed by 5 bases and J by 0 bases, leaving 12 bases between them. From germline, CDR1 is SEHNR and CDR2 FQNEAQ (reference sequence). In DNA form, the CDR3 reads TGTGCCAGCAGCCCCCGCCCGGTTAGCACAGATACGCAGTATTTT. Protein: CASSPRPVSTDTQYF. Filled out from reference TRBV7-9 and TRBJ2-3, the complete variable domain reads DTGVSQNPRHKITKRGQNVTFRCDPISEHNRLYWYRQTLGQGPEFLTYFQNEAQLEKSRLLSDRFSAERPKGSFSTLEIQRTEQGDSAMYLCASSPRPVSTDTQYFGPGTRLTVL.